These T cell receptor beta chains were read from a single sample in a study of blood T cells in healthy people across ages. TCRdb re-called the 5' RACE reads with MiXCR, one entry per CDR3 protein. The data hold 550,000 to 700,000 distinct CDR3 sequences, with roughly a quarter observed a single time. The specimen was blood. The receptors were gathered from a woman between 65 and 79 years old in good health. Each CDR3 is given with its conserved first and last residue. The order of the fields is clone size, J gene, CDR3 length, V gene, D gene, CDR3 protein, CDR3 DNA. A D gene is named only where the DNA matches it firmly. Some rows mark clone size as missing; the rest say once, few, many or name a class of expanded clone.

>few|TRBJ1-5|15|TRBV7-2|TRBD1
CASSRDRGRYQPQHF
TGTGCCAGCAGCCGGGACAGGGGACGGTATCAGCCCCAGCATTTT
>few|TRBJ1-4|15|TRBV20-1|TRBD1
CSARDLGQSNEKLFF
TGCAGTGCTAGAGATTTGGGACAGTCTAATGAAAAACTGTTTTTT
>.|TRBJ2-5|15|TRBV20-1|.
CSARDRWGTIRTQYF
TGCAGTGCTAGAGATCGGTGGGGGACCATCCGGACCCAGTACTTC
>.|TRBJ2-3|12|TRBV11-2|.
CASRNGMDTQYF
TGTGCCAGCAGAAATGGGATGGATACGCAGTATTTT
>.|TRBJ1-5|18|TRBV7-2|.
CASSSTGLGSGGNQPQHF
TGTGCCAGCAGCTCCACGGGCCTGGGGAGTGGGGGCAATCAGCCCCAGCATTTT
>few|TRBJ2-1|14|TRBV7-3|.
CASSYSTSYNEQFF
TGTGCCAGCAGCTACAGTACCTCCTACAATGAGCAGTTCTTC
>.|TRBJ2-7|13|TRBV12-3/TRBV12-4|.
CASRPGPAYEQYF
TGTGCCAGCAGACCTGGGCCAGCCTACGAGCAGTACTTC
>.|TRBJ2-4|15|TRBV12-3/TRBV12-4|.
CASSLGSRGGDIQYF
TGTGCCAGCAGTTTAGGATCGCGGGGCGGAGACATTCAGTACTTC
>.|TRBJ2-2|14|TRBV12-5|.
CASGLGTNTGELFF
TGTGCTAGTGGACTGGGGACTAACACCGGGGAGCTGTTTTTT
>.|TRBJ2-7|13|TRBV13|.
CASRKSGAYEQYF
TGTGCCAGCAGGAAATCGGGGGCCTACGAGCAGTACTTC
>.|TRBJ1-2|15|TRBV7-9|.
CASSLELPRAYGYTF
TGTGCCAGCAGCTTAGAATTGCCCAGGGCCTATGGCTACACCTTC
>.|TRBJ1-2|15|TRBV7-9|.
CASSLINRENYGYTF
TGTGCCAGCAGCTTAATCAACAGGGAGAACTATGGCTACACCTTC
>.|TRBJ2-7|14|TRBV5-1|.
CASSLSTGPYEQYF
TGCGCCAGCAGCCTGTCGACAGGACCCTACGAGCAGTACTTC
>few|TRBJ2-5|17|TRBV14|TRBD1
CASSRAFKWGQRETQYF
TGTGCCAGCAGCCGAGCCTTCAAATGGGGACAGAGAGAGACCCAGTACTTC
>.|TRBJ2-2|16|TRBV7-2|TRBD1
CASSSIRQGATGELFF
TGTGCCAGCAGCTCCATCAGACAGGGGGCGACCGGGGAGCTGTTTTTT
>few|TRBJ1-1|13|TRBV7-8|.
CASSLGWHTEAFF
TGTGCCAGCAGCTTAGGGTGGCACACTGAAGCTTTCTTT
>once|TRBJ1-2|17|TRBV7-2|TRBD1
CASSPRGGWGDRNGYTF
TGTGCCAGCAGCCCCCGGGGAGGTTGGGGGGACAGGAATGGCTACACCTTC
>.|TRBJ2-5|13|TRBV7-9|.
CASSLGHPGAQYF
TGTGCCAGCAGCTTAGGACACCCGGGGGCCCAGTACTTC